Each of the 20 T cell receptor beta chains below was sequenced from the same sample in a study of T cell responses to AZD1222 COVID-19 vaccine. Clones were read by immunoSEQ multiplex PCR, and TCRdb kept only the in-frame ones, dropping some. The data show some 84,000 clones, with over 70% seen just once and 16% held by the top ten. This sample comprised peripheral blood, obtained on day 0 of AZD1222 vaccination. Receptor source: an adult in good health.

The chain couples TRBV6-5 to TRBJ2-7; D may be TRBD1 (6 bases). Looked up from germline, CDR1 is MNHEY and CDR2 is SVGAGI. Trimming shortened V by 0 bases and J by 7 bases, and 13 bases separated the two germline ends. The CDR3 has 14 amino acids. CDR3 sequence (DNA): TGTGCCAGCAGTTACTCTAGGGACATCGGGGAGCAGTACTTC. Translated: CASSYSRDIGEQYF.

This clone was seen just once. This chain links TRBV5-1 with TRBJ2-7, with a possible D match to TRBD2 (6 bases). The germline V gene encodes CDR1 SGHRS and CDR2 YFSETQ. The CDR3 is 14 residues long. The germline V and J ends were trimmed by 0 bases and 0 bases, with 7 bases remaining between them. CDR3 amino acids: CASSLAGGSYEQYF. CDR3 nucleotide sequence: TGCGCCAGCAGCTTGGCCGGGGGCTCCTACGAGCAGTACTTC. Together with reference TRBV5-1 and TRBJ2-7, the CDR3 gives the full variable domain: KAGVTQTPRYLIKTRGQQVTLSCSPISGHRSVSWYQQTPGQGLQFLFEYFSETQRNKGNFPGRFSGRQFSNSRSEMNVSTLELGDSALYLCASSLAGGSYEQYFGPGTRLTVT.

The rearrangement uses TRBV6-6 and TRBJ1-1, with 7 positions matching TRBD1. The CDR3 runs to 13 residues. Germline V gene lookup returns CDR1 MNHNY and CDR2 SVGAGI (reference sequence). The V segment lost 5 bases and the J segment 1 base; nucleotides outside the gene matches: 1. CDR3 nucleotide sequence: TGTGCCAGCAGTCGGGACAGGAACACTGAAGCTTTCTTT. This gives the protein CASSRDRNTEAFF.

The CDR3 protein is CATSRGPGTADEQFF. The CDR3 region has the DNA TGTGCCACCAGCAGAGGGCCCGGGACCGCCGATGAGCAGTTCTTC. The chain carries TRBV15 and TRBJ2-1; either TRBD1 or TRBD2 may supply D (5 bases each). Germline V lookup: CDR1 LNHNV, CDR2 YYDKDF (reference sequence). V gave up 1 base and J gave up 8 bases, with 15 bases separating them. The CDR3 totals 15 residues.

The V gene is TRBV3-1 (or the pseudogene TRBV3-2), the J gene TRBJ2-7; no reliable D call. V was trimmed by 3 bases and J by 7 bases, leaving 10 bases between them. From germline, CDR1 is LGHDT and CDR2 YNNKEL (reference sequence). The CDR3 spans 12 residues. CDR3 DNA sequence: TGTGCCAGCAGCCAGGGTCTATTGGAGCAGTACTTC. This encodes CASSQGLLEQYF.

The chain recombines TRBV7-2 with TRBJ2-7; TRBD2 matches 12 bases. This CDR3 comprises 18 residues. Germline CDR1 reads SGHTA; CDR2 reads FQGNSA. Unmatched junction bases numbered 8, after V lost 1 base and J lost 1 base. The CDR3 here is CASSLVSTSGRQSYEQYF. CDR3 sequence (DNA): TGTGCCAGCAGCTTAGTTTCTACTAGCGGGAGGCAATCCTACGAGCAGTACTTC.

The chain employs TRBV28 and TRBJ1-5; D uncertain. The V end was cut by 6 bases, the J end by 2 bases, with 11 bases between. CDR1 MDHEN and CDR2 SYDVKM come from the germline V gene. The CDR3 runs 14 residues. The CDR3 DNA reads as TGTGCCAGCAGCCCAGAAACACGCAATCAGCCCCAGCATTTT. This codes for CASSPETRNQPQHF.

The chain couples TRBV23-1 to TRBJ1-5, with a weak D call TRBD1 (6 bases). TRBV23-1 is known as an ORF, though its function is uncertain. This CDR3 region has 17 residues. V gave up 2 bases and J gave up 4 bases, with 18 bases separating them. CDR3 coding DNA: TGCGCCAGCAGTCAAATCAATCAGGCAGGGGCAAATCAGCCCCAGCATTTT. It codes for CASSQINQAGANQPQHF.

The chain combines TRBV15 with TRBJ1-1; tentative D call: TRBD1 (6 bases). CDR3 length: 14 residues. The ends were cut back, 3 bases at V and 0 bases at J, with 8 bases in the middle. The germline V gene has CDR1 LNHNV and CDR2 YYDKDF (reference sequence). This chain's CDR3 is CATSSRDMNTEAFF. The CDR3 DNA follows: TGTGCCACCAGCAGCCGGGACATGAACACTGAAGCTTTCTTT.

CDR3 nucleotide sequence: TGTGCCAGCAGCCAACCCGCACAGGGGATGAACACTGAAGCTTTCTTT. Its protein product is CASSQPAQGMNTEAFF. The chain combines TRBV3-1 (or the pseudogene TRBV3-2) with TRBJ1-1; 7 bases match TRBD1. Germline V gene sequence: CDR1 LGHDT, CDR2 YNNKEL (reference sequence). CDR3 length equals 16 residues. Trimming removed 2 bases from V and 0 bases from J; junction bases left unmatched: 6.

This clone was observed a single time. The genes are TRBV29-1 and TRBJ1-3, with a weak D call TRBD1 (5 bases). Germline lookup yields CDR1 SQVTM and CDR2 ANQGSEA. Trimming took off 7 bases at V and 3 bases at J, with 13 bases between the two ends. This CDR3 is 13 amino acids long. As DNA, the CDR3 is TGCAGCGCCAATGGGGGAAATGGAAACACCATATATTTT. Its protein is CSANGGNGNTIYF.

This chain uses TRBV13 with TRBJ2-7, with 7 bases matching TRBD2. The germline CDR1 and CDR2 sequences are PRHDT and FYEKMQ (reference sequence). Losses at the gene ends were 0 bases for V and 3 bases for J; bases not matched to a gene: 5. The CDR3 loop spans 15 amino acids. In DNA, the CDR3 is TGTGCCAGCAGCTTAGGGCGGGAGTGGGTCTACGAGCAGTACTTC. Translating gives CASSLGREWVYEQYF.

Only one count was recorded for this clone. The chain combines TRBV5-1 with TRBJ1-3; D gene uncertain. CDR3 length equals 19 residues. Trimming stripped 3 bases from V and 3 bases from J, with 25 bases between. Germline V gene sequence: CDR1 SGHRS, CDR2 YFSETQ. CDR3 bases: TGCGCCAGCAGCTGGAAAAGGCAAGAAGGAATGGCTCGTGGAAACACCATATATTTT. This encodes CASSWKRQEGMARGNTIYF.

The CDR3 bases are TGTGCCTGGAGGGAGGGGGCAAACCTCCACTCTGGAAACACCATATATTTT. It is translated as CAWREGANLHSGNTIYF. The chain employs TRBV30 and TRBJ1-3, with TRBD1 identical over 7 bases. The CDR3 has 17 residues. The V and J ends lost 3 bases and 0 bases, in that order; junction bases with no gene match: 11. The germline CDR1 and CDR2 sequences are GTSNPN and SVGIG (reference sequence). The whole variable domain, remainder taken from reference TRBV30 and TRBJ1-3, is SQTIHQWPATLVQPVGSPLSLECTVEGTSNPNLYWYRQAAGRGLQLLFYSVGIGQISSEVPQNLSASRPQDRQFILSSKKLLLSDSGFYLCAWREGANLHSGNTIYFGEGSWLTVV.

The V gene is TRBV19, the J gene TRBJ1-5; D perhaps matches TRBD1 (5 bases). V gave up 6 bases and J gave up 4 bases, with 10 bases separating them. The CDR3 is 13 amino acids. CDR1 is LNHDA and CDR2 is SQIVND in the germline V gene (reference sequence). CDR3 in amino acids: CASSRGGNQPQHF. The CDR3, as DNA: TGTGCCAGTAGCCGGGGGGGGAATCAGCCCCAGCATTTT.

V is TRBV5-1 and J is TRBJ1-1; 7 nucleotides match TRBD1. The CDR3 sequence is 13 residues long. Unmatched junction bases numbered 4, after V lost 3 bases and J lost 5 bases. Germline V gene data show CDR1 as SGHRS and CDR2 as YFSETQ. CDR3 DNA: TGCGCCAGCAGCTACGACAGGGTTACTGAAGCTTTCTTT. Translated: CASSYDRVTEAFF. The full variable domain, completed using reference TRBV5-1 and TRBJ1-1, is KAGVTQTPRYLIKTRGQQVTLSCSPISGHRSVSWYQQTPGQGLQFLFEYFSETQRNKGNFPGRFSGRQFSNSRSEMNVSTLELGDSALYLCASSYDRVTEAFFGQGTRLTVV.

The chain uses TRBV18 and TRBJ1-1, with a possible D match to TRBD1 (5 bases). Germline-derived CDR1 and CDR2 are KGHSH and LQKENI. This CDR3 region has 17 residues. The V end was cut by 6 bases, the J end by 2 bases, with 22 bases between. The CDR3 sequence: CASSRDSPIFQNTEAFF. The DNA for the CDR3 is TGTGCCAGCTCTCGCGACAGCCCTATCTTCCAAAACACTGAAGCTTTCTTT.

The CDR3 DNA is TGTGCCAGCAGCCAAGAAAGGCTCTCTGGAAACACCATATATTTT. This sequence encodes CASSQERLSGNTIYF. The V and J genes are TRBV3-1 (or the pseudogene TRBV3-2) and TRBJ1-3; no clear D gene. The length of the CDR3 is 15 residues. V lost 0 bases, J lost 0 bases, and 6 bases lay in between. In germline, CDR1 is LGHDT, CDR2 YNNKEL (reference sequence).

This chain joins TRBV12-3 or TRBV12-4 and TRBJ2-1; 7 positions match TRBD1. The V gene end was trimmed by 7 bases and the J gene end by 9 bases; junction bases not matched to a gene: 9. The CDR3 is 13 amino acids. The CDR3 region has the DNA TGTGCCAGCAACGAAAGGACAGGCGGTGAGCAGTTCTTC. As protein: CASNERTGGEQFF.

This clone is a singleton in its sample. The chain uses TRBV27 and TRBJ1-2; TRBD1 might be the D (5 bases). The CDR3 has 16 residues. V lost 5 bases and J lost 6, with 22 bases in between. Germline assignment: CDR1 MNHEY and CDR2 SMNVEV (reference sequence). DNA for the CDR3: TGTGCCAGCAGTCCAGACCCGGGACCAACAACGGATGGCTACACCTTC. This sequence encodes CASSPDPGPTTDGYTF.